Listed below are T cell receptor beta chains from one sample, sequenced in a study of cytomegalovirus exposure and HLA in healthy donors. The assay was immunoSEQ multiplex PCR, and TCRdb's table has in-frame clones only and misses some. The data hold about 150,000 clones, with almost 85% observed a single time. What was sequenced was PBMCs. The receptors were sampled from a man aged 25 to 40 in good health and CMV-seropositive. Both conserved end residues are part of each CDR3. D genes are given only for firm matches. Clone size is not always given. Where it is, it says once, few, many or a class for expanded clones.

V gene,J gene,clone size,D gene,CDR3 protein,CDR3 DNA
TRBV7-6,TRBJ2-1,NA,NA,CASSPHYPRSYNEQFF,TGTGCCAGCAGCCCTCACTACCCACGCTCCTACAATGAGCAGTTCTTC
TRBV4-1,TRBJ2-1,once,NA,CASSPARRGEIDEQFF,TGCGCCAGCAGCCCGGCCCGCAGGGGAGAAATTGATGAGCAGTTCTTC
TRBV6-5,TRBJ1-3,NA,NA,CASSPLQGSPRYF,TGTGCCAGCAGCCCACTACAGGGCTCTCCGAGATATTTT
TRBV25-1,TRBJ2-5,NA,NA,CASSASGDMVPVGETQYF,TGTGCCAGCAGTGCCTCAGGGGACATGGTCCCCGTCGGGGAGACCCAGTACTTC
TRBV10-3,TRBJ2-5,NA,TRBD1,CAIGLGTGGFQETQYF,TGTGCCATCGGGTTGGGGACAGGGGGGTTCCAAGAGACCCAGTACTTC
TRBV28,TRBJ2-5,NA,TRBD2,CASNLAGAGETQYF,TGTGCCAGCAACCTAGCGGGAGCTGGAGAGACCCAGTACTTC
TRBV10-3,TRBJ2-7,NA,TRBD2,CAISDLGTSGTEQYF,TGTGCCATCAGTGACCTCGGGACTAGCGGGACCGAGCAGTACTTC
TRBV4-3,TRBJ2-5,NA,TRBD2,CASSPRLAGGGSQETQYF,TGCGCCAGCAGCCCCCGACTAGCGGGGGGAGGGTCCCAAGAGACCCAGTACTTC
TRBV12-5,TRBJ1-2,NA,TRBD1,CASGLDRTGGAGYTF,TGTGCTAGTGGTTTGGATCGTACAGGGGGCGCTGGCTACACCTTC
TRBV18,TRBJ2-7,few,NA,CASSPEDKTYEQYF,TGTGCCAGCTCACCAGAAGACAAAACCTACGAGCAGTACTTC
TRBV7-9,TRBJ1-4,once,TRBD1,CASRLGTATTNEKLFF,TGTGCCAGCAGACTGGGGACAGCGACAACTAATGAAAAACTGTTTTTT
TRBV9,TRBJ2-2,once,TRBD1,CASSVEGATGELFF,TGTGCCAGCAGCGTAGAGGGGGCTACCGGGGAGCTGTTTTTT
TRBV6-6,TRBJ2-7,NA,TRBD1,CASRDRGDYEQYF,TGTGCCAGCAGGGACAGGGGGGACTACGAGCAGTACTTC
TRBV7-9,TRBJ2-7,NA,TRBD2,CASSTGLAGASYEQYF,TGTGCCAGCAGCACAGGACTAGCGGGGGCCAGCTACGAGCAGTACTTC
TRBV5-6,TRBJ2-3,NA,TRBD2,CASSFLAGVTDTQYF,TGTGCCAGCAGTTTCTTAGCGGGAGTAACAGATACGCAGTATTTT
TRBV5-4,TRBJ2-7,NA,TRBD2,CATRLASDEQYF,TGTGCCACCAGACTAGCTAGCGACGAGCAGTACTTC
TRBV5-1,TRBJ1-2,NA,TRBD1,CASSSQGGSRGLGGYTF,TGCGCCAGCAGCTCCCAGGGGGGGAGCAGGGGGCTAGGGGGCTACACCTTC